This T cell receptor (beta chain) is drawn from a study of identical twins. Study conclusions and caveats: Invariant T cells like MAIT and iNKT could partly confound the zero-insertion analyses. Beta out-of-frame sequences showed weaker excess sharing between twins.

In this sample, this clonotype turned up a few times. What it binds is unknown. All donors comprised healthy Caucasians. Via MiXCR, TCRdb re-called the 5' RACE reads, giving one row per CDR3 protein. Among 460,000 or so distinct CDR3 sequences, 14% were seen once, and the ten largest hold around 0.48%. The germline CDR1 and CDR2 sequences are ENHRY and SYGVKD. The CDR3 spans 14 residues. V dropped 1 base and J dropped 1; count of bases not matched to a gene: 1. These data were also filed under a second study, of yellow fever vaccine responses in identical twins.

The clonotype comes from a woman aged 18 to 35 in good health. The sequencing input was CD4+ T cells sorted from blood. The rearrangement links TRBV10-3 to TRBJ2-7; TRBD1 agrees at 7 bases. CDR3 protein: CAISELGQSYEQYF. In nucleotides, the CDR3 is TGTGCCATCAGTGAGTTGGGACAGTCCTACGAGCAGTACTTC.